Shown below are 11 T cell receptor beta chains from a single sample sequenced in a study of T-cell reconstitution after alpha-beta-depleted transplantation in children. This sample's TCRbeta library carried unique molecular identifier barcodes. TCRdb called the PCR reads again in MiXCR, with one record for every CDR3 protein. The sample holds about 690,000 distinct CDR3 sequences, around 17% seen once. The specimen comprised PBMCs from the stem cell graft donor, sampled from the stem cell graft. These receptor sequences come from a human donor who donated a stem cell graft to a child with acute myeloid leukemia.

This clonotype was counted many times. The rearrangement links TRBV29-1 to TRBJ1-2; tentatively, D is TRBD1 (5 bases). With 4 bases removed from V and 6 bases from J, the gap between germline ends came to 21 bases. This CDR3 has 15 residues. The germline CDR1 and CDR2 sequences are SQVTM and ANQGSEA. Written as DNA, the CDR3 is TGCAGCGTTGGAGATGAAACAGGACTCTTCGATGGCTACACCTTC. This sequence encodes CSVGDETGLFDGYTF.

The chain carries TRBV6-1 and TRBJ1-5, with D hard to call. Germline values: CDR1 MNHNS, CDR2 SASEGT. The length of the CDR3 is 14 residues. The germline V and J ends were trimmed by 6 bases and 5 bases, with 14 bases remaining between them. The CDR3: CASRDRMLDQPQHF. The CDR3 DNA reads as TGTGCCAGCAGAGATCGAATGTTAGATCAGCCCCAGCATTTT.

This clonotype came up many times. J is TRBJ2-2 and V is TRBV20-1; D gene unclear. This CDR3 contains 11 residues. Trimming took off 2 bases at V and 5 bases at J, with 3 bases between the two ends. The germline CDR1 and CDR2 sequences are DFQATT and SNEGSKA (reference sequence). The CDR3 DNA is TGCAGTGCTAGAAGAACCGGGGAGCTGTTTTTT. This codes for CSARRTGELFF.

This clonotype has ten or more counts. J is TRBJ2-3 and V is TRBV10-3, with TRBD2 identical over 8 bases. V lost 4 bases, J lost 5 bases, and 8 bases stayed unmatched. Germline CDR1 ENHRY, CDR2 SYGVKD. This CDR3 contains 15 residues. The CDR3 DNA sequence: TGTGCCATCAGTGCGGCGGGGGGCCCTGGAGATACGCAGTATTTT. Protein: CAISAAGGPGDTQYF.

This clonotype was picked up a small number of times. This chain uses TRBV12-3 or TRBV12-4 with TRBJ1-5, with no clear D. This CDR3 comprises 11 residues. Trimming stripped 5 bases from V and 5 bases from J, with 4 bases between. CDR3 loop: CASSIYQPQHF. CDR3 nucleotide sequence: TGTGCCAGCAGTATATATCAGCCCCAGCATTTT.

Notes on this clonotype: A much larger clone lies a single base off, so this may be a read error. V is TRBV29-1 and J is TRBJ1-2, with unresolved D. Germline V lookup: CDR1 SQVTM, CDR2 ANQGSEA. Deletions cut 0 bases from V and 13 bases from J, with 18 bases between. This CDR3 has 13 amino acids. CDR3 nucleotides: TGCAGCGTTGAAGAATGGGCTGAAGGGCGCTTCACCTTC. Encoded protein: CSVEEWAEGRFTF.

This clonotype was counted only a few times. A single base separates this from a much larger clone, so it may be a read error. The V and J genes are TRBV15 and TRBJ2-7; possibly TRBD1 for D (6 bases). CDR1 is LNHNV, CDR2 YYDKDF, per germline (reference sequence). The CDR3 has 17 amino acids. V lost 0 bases and J 1 base, leaving 16 bases between the germline ends. DNA for the CDR3: TGTGCCACCAGCAGAGATCGGTGGCAGGGGCCTTCCTACGAGCAGTACTTC. Translated: CATSRDRWQGPSYEQYF.

The chain recombines TRBV5-5 with TRBJ1-1; D gene unclear. The germline V gene encodes CDR1 SGHKS and CDR2 YYEKEE (reference sequence). V was clipped by 4 bases and J by 5 bases, with 15 bases between them. The CDR3 is 14 amino acids. As DNA, the CDR3 is TGTGCCAGCAGCGTGGACCCTCTGGGGACTGAAGCTTTCTTT. Protein sequence: CASSVDPLGTEAFF.

At least ten counts were recorded for this clonotype. The CDR3, as DNA: TGCAGTGCAACCCCTGGGGTCGGACAGCCCCAGCATTTT. Protein product: CSATPGVGQPQHF. This rearrangement joins TRBV20-1 to TRBJ1-5; D ambiguous. Germline V gives CDR1 DFQATT, CDR2 SNEGSKA (reference sequence). The CDR3 sequence is 13 residues long. Trimming stripped 6 bases from V and 7 bases from J, with 16 bases between.

This clonotype was seen a few times. V gene TRBV27 combines with J gene TRBJ2-7, with D perhaps matching TRBD1 or TRBD2 (5 bases each). The germline V gene has CDR1 MNHEY and CDR2 SMNVEV (reference sequence). Trimming left V 5 bases short and J 4 bases short, with 15 bases between. The CDR3 is 14 amino acids. CDR3 in amino acids: CASSRTGWGYEQYV. DNA of the CDR3: TGTGCCAGCAGTCGGACCGGTTGGGGGTACGAGCAGTACGTC.

The genes are TRBV6-5 and TRBJ2-3; D possibly corresponds to TRBD2 (6 bases). The CDR3 contains 17 residues. V was shortened by 0 bases and J by 3 bases, with 16 bases between the two germline ends. Germline V lookup: CDR1 MNHEY, CDR2 SVGAGI. The CDR3 spells CASSYSGAGGFTDTQYF. In DNA form, the CDR3 reads TGTGCCAGCAGTTACTCAGGAGCGGGCGGTTTTACAGATACGCAGTATTTT.